This record covers a single TCR beta chain. This CDR3 has 11 residues. Germline values: CDR1 GTSNPN, CDR2 SVGIG (reference sequence). With 4 bases removed from V and 8 bases from J, the gap between germline ends came to 9 bases. Both 60 Vbeta primers and 13 Jbeta primers went into the PCR. Sequencing was performed with immunoSEQ multiplex PCR; in TCRdb, only in-frame clones are kept and a portion is missing. Its listing shows approximately 150,000 clones. This entry comes from a study of cytomegalovirus exposure and HLA in healthy donors. The source is a woman aged 50 to 60 in good health and CMV-seronegative. The material sequenced was PBMCs. The V call is TRBV30, the J call TRBJ1-3, with D unclear. CDR3 nucleotide sequence: TGTGCCTGGACCAGTTATGACACCATATATTTT. It is translated as CAWTSYDTIYF.